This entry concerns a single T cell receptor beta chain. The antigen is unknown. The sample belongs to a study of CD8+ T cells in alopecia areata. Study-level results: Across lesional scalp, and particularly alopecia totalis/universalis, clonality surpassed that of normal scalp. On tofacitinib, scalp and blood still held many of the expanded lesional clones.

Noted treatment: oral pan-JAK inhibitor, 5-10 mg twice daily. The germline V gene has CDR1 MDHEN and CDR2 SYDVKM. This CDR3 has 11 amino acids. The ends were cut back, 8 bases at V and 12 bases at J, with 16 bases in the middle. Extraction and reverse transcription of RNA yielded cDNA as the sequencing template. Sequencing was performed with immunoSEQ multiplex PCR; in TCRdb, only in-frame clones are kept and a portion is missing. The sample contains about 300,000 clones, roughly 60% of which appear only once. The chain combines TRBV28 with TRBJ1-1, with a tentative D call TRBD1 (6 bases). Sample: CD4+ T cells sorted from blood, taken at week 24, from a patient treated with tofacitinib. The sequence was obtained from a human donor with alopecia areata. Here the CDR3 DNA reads TGTGCCAGCCGGGACACCTTTGGAACTTTCTTT. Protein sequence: CASRDTFGTFF.